One sample yielded the 27 T cell receptor beta chains listed below, sequenced in a study of identical twins. TCRdb re-derived calls from the 5' RACE reads in MiXCR, one entry per CDR3 protein. The sample shows over 600,000 distinct CDR3 sequences, about 20% of them seen only once. These records were also assigned to another study, of T cells expressing NK-cell markers.

The specimen sequenced was PBMCs. The receptors stem from a woman aged 18-29 years in good health.

The table lists this clonotype with a count of one. The rearrangement links TRBV4-2 to TRBJ2-2; 9 nucleotides align to TRBD2. This CDR3 is 15 amino acids long. CDR1 LGHNA and CDR2 YNFKEQ come from the germline V gene. V was clipped by 5 bases and J by 6 bases; unmatched bases: 7. CDR3 sequence (DNA): TGTGCCAGCAGCGTGCGGGGGGGCAGGGCCGGGGAGCTGTTTTTT. Translation: CASSVRGGRAGELFF.

V gene TRBV12-3 or TRBV12-4 combines with J gene TRBJ2-7; no clear D. Trimming removed 8 bases at V and 6 bases at J, with 17 bases between. The CDR3 sequence is 13 residues long. As DNA, the CDR3 is TGTGCCAGCCGATTAAACCGGTACGGCGAGCAGTACTTC. Translation: CASRLNRYGEQYF.

This clonotype has at least ten counts. The chain uses TRBV20-1 and TRBJ1-2; weak D call: TRBD1 (6 bases). V lost 1 base and J 8 bases, leaving 20 bases between the germline ends. From germline, CDR1 is DFQATT and CDR2 SNEGSKA (reference sequence). The CDR3 covers 15 residues. CDR3 in DNA: TGCAGTGCTAGAGTTACCGGGACAACCATGGGAGGCTACACCTTC. The encoded protein is CSARVTGTTMGGYTF.

The V call is TRBV12-3 or TRBV12-4, the J call TRBJ2-3; D uncertain. V gave up 6 bases and J gave up 2 bases, with 24 bases separating them. CDR3 size: 18 residues. The CDR3 nucleotides read TGTGCCAGCAGACGAAGGGCAGGCCCACGTCTCCCCACAGATACGCAGTATTTT. This translates into CASRRRAGPRLPTDTQYF.

The V and J genes are TRBV6-2 or TRBV6-3 and TRBJ2-3, with 9 bases lining up with TRBD2. In germline, CDR1 is MNHEY, CDR2 SVGEGT. Trimming removed 6 bases from V and 5 bases from J; junction bases left unmatched: 6. There are 14 residues in the CDR3. CDR3 coding DNA: TGTGCCAGCAGGTCTAGCGGGGCCGTAGATACGCAGTATTTT. Translating gives CASRSSGAVDTQYF.

CDR3 bases: TGTGCCAGCAGCTTAAACCGGGGGGGCCGTTACAATGAGCAGTTCTTC. Protein sequence: CASSLNRGGRYNEQFF. This chain connects TRBV7-3 to TRBJ2-1; 8 bases are a match to TRBD2. Germline-derived CDR1 and CDR2 are SGHTA and FQGTGA. The CDR3 has 16 residues. V gave up 1 base and J gave up 4 bases; unmatched junction bases: 6.

The J gene is TRBJ2-1, the V gene TRBV11-2; 8 nucleotides line up with TRBD2. The V gene's germline CDR1 is SGHAT and CDR2 FQNNGV. The CDR3 loop spans 15 amino acids. With V trimmed by 8 bases and J by 7 bases, 13 bases remained unmatched. The CDR3 nucleotides read TGTGCCAGCCTCGGGGGGGGGAGGCTTTCGAATGAGCAGTTCTTC. The encoded protein is CASLGGGRLSNEQFF.

At least ten counts were recorded for this clonotype. V gene TRBV20-1 combines with J gene TRBJ1-1; no clear D. In germline, CDR1 is DFQATT, CDR2 SNEGSKA (reference sequence). The CDR3 has 13 amino acids. Trimming left V 0 bases short and J 1 base short, with 6 bases between. CDR3 amino acids: CSARDLANTEAFF. The CDR3 region has the DNA TGCAGTGCTAGAGATCTCGCGAACACTGAAGCTTTCTTT.

The rearrangement uses TRBV6-1 and TRBJ2-4; D might be TRBD2 (6 bases). The germline CDR1 and CDR2 sequences are MNHNS and SASEGT. CDR3 length: 18 residues. Trimming shortened V by 2 bases and J by 4 bases, and 21 bases separated the two germline ends. CDR3 residues: CASSEKFSQAGGKNIQYF. CDR3 DNA: TGTGCCAGCAGTGAAAAATTCTCCCAGGCCGGGGGAAAAAACATTCAGTACTTC.

This clonotype was found many times. This chain joins TRBV20-1 and TRBJ2-3; 12 bases agree with TRBD2. CDR1 DFQATT and CDR2 SNEGSKA come from the germline V gene (reference sequence). V gave up 6 bases and J gave up 6 bases; unmatched junction bases: 4. This CDR3 contains 13 residues. DNA for the CDR3: TGCAGTGCCCTAGCGGGGGGGCCTGATACGCAGTATTTT. Protein product: CSALAGGPDTQYF.

This rearrangement joins TRBV11-2 to TRBJ2-4, with 15 bases aligning to TRBD2. This CDR3 is built from 18 residues. The germline V gene has CDR1 SGHAT and CDR2 FQNNGV. With V trimmed by 5 bases and J by 1 base, 6 bases remained unmatched. Here the CDR3 DNA reads TGTGCCAGCAGCCCTGGGACTAGCGGGAGGAGGGCCAAAAACATTCAGTACTTC. Translated: CASSPGTSGRRAKNIQYF.

The V call is TRBV5-1, the J call TRBJ2-7, with D perhaps TRBD1 (7 bases). CDR1 SGHRS and CDR2 YFSETQ come from the germline V gene. V was shortened by 4 bases and J by 0 bases, with 11 bases between the two germline ends. The CDR3 loop spans 14 amino acids. CDR3: CASSRGDSSYEQYF. The CDR3 region has the DNA TGCGCCAGCAGCAGGGGGGACAGCTCCTACGAGCAGTACTTC.

The rearrangement links TRBV12-1 to TRBJ1-4. TRBV12-1 is designated a pseudogene. This CDR3 region has 13 residues. The CDR3 sequence is CASSSGLAEKLLF. The DNA of the CDR3 is TGTGCCAGCAGCTCCGGGCTGGCGGAAAAACTGTTATTT.

This clonotype turned up a few times. The genes are TRBV11-2 and TRBJ2-1; D ambiguous. Germline values: CDR1 SGHAT, CDR2 FQNNGV. The CDR3 loop spans 11 amino acids. V lost 3 bases to trimming and J lost 11 bases, with 8 bases between them. CDR3 protein: CASSFLKKQFF. The CDR3, as DNA: TGTGCCAGCAGCTTTCTAAAGAAGCAGTTCTTC.

This clonotype was seen more than once but under ten times. This chain joins TRBV5-1 and TRBJ2-2; TRBD2 matches at 8 bases. The CDR3 totals 15 residues. Germline values: CDR1 SGHRS, CDR2 YFSETQ. The trim removed 4 bases at V and 5 bases at J, leaving 7 bases unmatched. The CDR3 region has the DNA TGCGCCAGCAGCCAAGCGGGAGCGGGAACCGGGGAGCTGTTTTTT. It codes for CASSQAGAGTGELFF.

This rearrangement joins TRBV5-1 to TRBJ2-2, with D possibly TRBD1 on 6 matching bases. With 5 bases removed from V and 0 bases from J, the gap between germline ends came to 14 bases. CDR1 SGHRS and CDR2 YFSETQ come from the germline V gene. CDR3 length equals 16 residues. The CDR3 region is CASSRGIPANTGELFF. The CDR3 bases are TGCGCCAGCAGTAGGGGGATCCCCGCGAACACCGGGGAGCTGTTTTTT.

J is TRBJ1-2 and V is TRBV28; weak D call: TRBD1 (6 bases). This CDR3 spans 12 amino acids. Germline CDR1 reads MDHEN; CDR2 reads SYDVKM. Trimming shortened V by 7 bases and J by 2 bases, and 8 bases separated the two germline ends. CDR3 in DNA: TGTGCCAGCACTGGGACAAACTATGGCTACACCTTC. It encodes CASTGTNYGYTF.

There are many counts of this clonotype. The chain joins TRBV20-1 to TRBJ1-3; D might be TRBD1 (6 bases). CDR1 is DFQATT and CDR2 is SNEGSKA in the germline V gene (reference sequence). CDR3 length: 14 residues. V dropped 3 bases and J dropped 1 base, with 10 bases sitting between them. CDR3 in DNA: TGCAGTGCTAGTAGAAGGGGGTCTGGAAACACCATATATTTT. Translation gives CSASRRGSGNTIYF.

This clonotype was recorded a few times. V usage is TRBV20-1 and J usage is TRBJ2-1; 10 nucleotides match TRBD2. J gave up 3 bases and V 0 bases, and 5 bases lay outside the gene matches. Germline-derived CDR1 and CDR2 are DFQATT and SNEGSKA (reference sequence). CDR3 size: 16 residues. The CDR3 region is CSARDNLAGDYNEQFF. CDR3 sequence (DNA): TGCAGTGCTAGAGACAATCTAGCGGGGGACTACAATGAGCAGTTCTTC.

CDR3 sequence (DNA): TGTGCCAGCAGCTTGAACCGGGACAGGGGGTATCATGAGCAGTTCTTC. The encoded protein is CASSLNRDRGYHEQFF. The chain has TRBV13 and TRBJ2-1; 11 bases are a match to TRBD1. The CDR3 extends over 16 amino acids. Per the germline V gene, CDR1 is PRHDT and CDR2 is FYEKMQ (reference sequence). J was trimmed by 8 bases and V by 3 bases; bases with no gene match: 9.

This clonotype appeared once. The chain is built from TRBV6-5 and TRBJ2-5, with TRBD2 matching over 12 bases. The germline V gene has CDR1 MNHEY and CDR2 SVGAGI. With 4 bases clipped from V and 7 bases from J, the junction kept 10 bases outside the gene matches. The CDR3 is 16 amino acids. The CDR3 loop reads CASSSGLAGPRGTQYF. The CDR3 DNA reads as TGTGCCAGCAGTTCGGGACTAGCGGGCCCTAGAGGGACCCAGTACTTC.

The table lists this clonotype with a few counts. The chain links TRBV4-3 to TRBJ2-1, with unresolved D. The CDR3 has 20 amino acids. Germline V gene sequence: CDR1 LGHNA, CDR2 YSLEER. The germline V and J ends were trimmed by 1 base and 7 bases, with 29 bases remaining between them. In DNA form, the CDR3 reads TGCGCCAGCAGCCAAGGTAACGGACCAACTCACATACCCAAACGAAATGAGCAGTTCTTC. Protein: CASSQGNGPTHIPKRNEQFF.

V gene TRBV9 combines with J gene TRBJ2-2, with 7 nucleotides matching TRBD1. CDR1 SGDLS and CDR2 YYNGEE come from the germline V gene. Unmatched junction bases numbered 9, after V lost 3 bases and J lost 7 bases. The CDR3 sequence is 15 residues long. In nucleotides, the CDR3 is TGTGCCAGCAGCGCACGACAGGGAACCATCGGGGAGCTGTTTTTT. Translated: CASSARQGTIGELFF.

This clonotype was found a few times. The V call is TRBV12-3 or TRBV12-4, the J call TRBJ2-7; TRBD1 agrees at 7 bases. This CDR3 is 15 amino acids long. With 5 bases clipped from V and 2 bases from J, the junction kept 9 bases outside the gene matches. CDR3 residues: CASSPREGAPYEQYF. Written as DNA, the CDR3 is TGTGCCAGCAGTCCGCGCGAGGGGGCCCCCTACGAGCAGTACTTC.

This clonotype appeared many times. The CDR3 loop is CASSASNTDTQYF. The CDR3, as DNA: TGTGCCAGCAGTGCCTCTAACACAGATACGCAGTATTTT. The V call is TRBV6-1, the J call TRBJ2-3; no reliable D call. Trimming removed 4 bases from V and 2 bases from J, with 7 bases in between. The CDR3 consists of 13 residues. The germline V gene encodes CDR1 MNHNS and CDR2 SASEGT.

This clonotype was counted ten times or more. The chain joins TRBV12-3 or TRBV12-4 to TRBJ2-3; 12 bases are shared with TRBD2. V lost 6 bases and J lost 1; bases outside the gene matches: 5. This CDR3 spans 16 amino acids. CDR3 nucleotide sequence: TGTGCCAGCAGCCCACGACTAGCGGGAGGCACAGATACGCAGTATTTT. Its protein is CASSPRLAGGTDTQYF.

The chain employs TRBV20-1 and TRBJ2-7; D is uncertain. The V end was cut by 0 bases, the J end by 0 bases, with 6 bases between. This CDR3 has 13 amino acids. The germline V gene encodes CDR1 DFQATT and CDR2 SNEGSKA (reference sequence). The CDR3 loop reads CSARDRHSYEQYF. For the CDR3, the DNA is TGCAGTGCTAGAGATCGTCACTCCTACGAGCAGTACTTC.